This T cell receptor beta chain was documented in a study of graft-versus-host responses after intestinal transplantation. Sequencing used immunoSEQ multiplex PCR; TCRdb keeps in-frame clones, though not all of them. The profile covers approximately 76,000 clones, with about 80% appearing a single time and 0.35% to 0.5% taken by the ten largest. As concerns this clone: Its antigen is unidentified.

Germline V gene data show CDR1 as SNHLY and CDR2 as FYNNEI. This CDR3 region has 15 residues. The V gene end was trimmed by 7 bases and the J gene end by 1 base; junction bases not matched to a gene: 5. The chain combines TRBV2 with TRBJ2-1; 9 bases align to TRBD2. The TCR was taken from a human donor who was the organ donor for an intestinal transplant. Sequencing used unstimulated CD4+ T cells sorted from spleen or lymph node cells, obtained before transplant. DNA for the CDR3: TGTGCCAGCACGCGGGGGGGCCGTTCCTACAATGAGCAGTTCTTC. Protein product: CASTRGGRSYNEQFF.